This is a list of T cell receptor beta chains from one sample in a study of CD8 T cells in Susac syndrome. Each CDR3 protein is one row after TCRdb ran MiXCR on the immunoSEQ multiplex PCR reads. The data contain some 99,000 distinct CDR3 sequences, roughly 94% of them singletons. Sequencing was carried out using CD4+ T cells from PBMCs. Source of these receptors: a human donor with Susac syndrome. The CDR3 runs from the conserved cysteine through the conserved F or W. D genes are given only for firm matches. Size tells how often a clone was seen (once, few, many) or the class of an expanded clone, and some rows leave it out.

CDR3 length: 13; D gene: TRBD2; V gene: TRBV29-1; clone size: .; J gene: TRBJ2-7; CDR3 protein: CSVIAGTYYEQYF; CDR3 DNA: TGCAGCGTTATAGCGGGGACCTACTACGAGCAGTACTTC
CDR3 length: 13; D gene: TRBD1; V gene: TRBV29-1; clone size: .; J gene: TRBJ1-1; CDR3 protein: CSGTGQGGTEAFF; CDR3 DNA: TGCAGCGGGACGGGGCAGGGGGGTACTGAAGCTTTCTTT
CDR3 length: 16; D gene: .; V gene: TRBV9; clone size: .; J gene: TRBJ1-6; CDR3 protein: CASSVAEAGYNSPLHF; CDR3 DNA: TGTGCCAGCAGCGTAGCTGAGGCAGGTTATAATTCACCCCTCCACTTT
CDR3 length: 16; D gene: .; V gene: TRBV2; clone size: .; J gene: TRBJ1-3; CDR3 protein: CASSPTFTGSGNTIYF; CDR3 DNA: TGTGCCAGCAGTCCCACGTTCACCGGCTCTGGAAACACCATATATTTT
CDR3 length: 14; D gene: .; V gene: TRBV18; clone size: .; J gene: TRBJ1-1; CDR3 protein: CASSLFRGEPEAFF; CDR3 DNA: TGTGCCAGCTCACTTTTCAGGGGCGAGCCTGAAGCTTTCTTT
CDR3 length: 13; D gene: .; V gene: TRBV29-1; clone size: .; J gene: TRBJ1-6; CDR3 protein: CSVADSVDSPLHF; CDR3 DNA: TGCAGCGTTGCGGACAGTGTGGATTCACCCCTCCACTTT
CDR3 length: 16; D gene: TRBD2; V gene: TRBV20-1; clone size: .; J gene: TRBJ2-7; CDR3 protein: CSASLLTSGPSYEQYF; CDR3 DNA: TGCAGTGCTTCCTTGCTGACTAGCGGACCCTCCTACGAGCAGTACTTC
CDR3 length: 15; D gene: .; V gene: TRBV15; clone size: .; J gene: TRBJ2-6; CDR3 protein: CATSRARDAANVLTF; CDR3 DNA: TGTGCCACCAGCCGAGCTAGGGACGCGGCCAACGTCCTGACTTTC
CDR3 length: 14; D gene: .; V gene: TRBV12-3/TRBV12-4; clone size: .; J gene: TRBJ2-3; CDR3 protein: CASSLREDTDTQYF; CDR3 DNA: TGTGCCAGCAGTTTACGGGAAGACACAGATACGCAGTATTTT
CDR3 length: 14; D gene: .; V gene: TRBV30; clone size: .; J gene: TRBJ1-6; CDR3 protein: CATTSGTRDSPLHF; CDR3 DNA: TGTGCCACCACCTCCGGGACCAGGGATTCACCCCTCCACTTT
CDR3 length: 15; D gene: .; V gene: TRBV4-1; clone size: .; J gene: TRBJ1-1; CDR3 protein: CASSPTIGYNTEAFF; CDR3 DNA: TGCGCCAGCAGCCCCACGATAGGCTATAACACTGAAGCTTTCTTT
CDR3 length: 13; D gene: .; V gene: TRBV12-3/TRBV12-4; clone size: .; J gene: TRBJ1-5; CDR3 protein: CASSLDGNQPQHF; CDR3 DNA: TGTGCCAGCAGTTTAGATGGCAATCAGCCCCAGCATTTT
CDR3 length: 15; D gene: TRBD1; V gene: TRBV3-1; clone size: .; J gene: TRBJ2-3; CDR3 protein: CASSQVAGGADTQYF; CDR3 DNA: TGTGCCAGCAGCCAAGTAGCAGGGGGCGCAGATACGCAGTATTTT
CDR3 length: 13; D gene: TRBD1; V gene: TRBV20-1; clone size: .; J gene: TRBJ2-4; CDR3 protein: CSASGTDLNIQYF; CDR3 DNA: TGCAGTGCTAGTGGGACAGACTTAAACATTCAGTACTTC
CDR3 length: 14; D gene: .; V gene: TRBV18; clone size: once; J gene: TRBJ1-2; CDR3 protein: CASSSSQGMDGYTF; CDR3 DNA: TGTGCCAGCTCAAGTTCCCAGGGGATGGATGGCTACACCTTC
CDR3 length: 15; D gene: .; V gene: TRBV9; clone size: once; J gene: TRBJ1-4; CDR3 protein: CASSEGESYGEKLFF; CDR3 DNA: TGTGCCAGCAGCGAGGGGGAGTCATACGGTGAAAAACTGTTTTTT
CDR3 length: 14; D gene: .; V gene: TRBV5-1; clone size: .; J gene: TRBJ2-5; CDR3 protein: CASSPGEVTETQYF; CDR3 DNA: TGCGCCAGCAGCCCCGGGGAGGTCACGGAGACCCAGTACTTC
CDR3 length: 14; D gene: TRBD1; V gene: TRBV7-2; clone size: .; J gene: TRBJ2-3; CDR3 protein: CASSLRGGQDTQYF; CDR3 DNA: TGTGCCAGCAGCTTAAGAGGGGGCCAAGATACGCAGTATTTT
CDR3 length: 14; D gene: TRBD1; V gene: TRBV2; clone size: .; J gene: TRBJ1-2; CDR3 protein: CASSDETGGVGYTF; CDR3 DNA: TGTGCCAGCAGTGATGAGACAGGGGGAGTTGGCTACACCTTC
CDR3 length: 13; D gene: .; V gene: TRBV27; clone size: .; J gene: TRBJ1-5; CDR3 protein: CASSFNFDQPQHF; CDR3 DNA: TGTGCCAGCAGTTTTAATTTCGATCAGCCCCAGCATTTT
CDR3 length: 12; D gene: .; V gene: TRBV2; clone size: .; J gene: TRBJ1-2; CDR3 protein: CASSKVEDGYTF; CDR3 DNA: TGTGCCAGCAGTAAGGTGGAGGATGGCTACACCTTC
CDR3 length: 14; D gene: TRBD1; V gene: TRBV9; clone size: .; J gene: TRBJ1-6; CDR3 protein: CASSATGVHSPLHF; CDR3 DNA: TGTGCCAGCAGCGCAACAGGGGTACATTCACCCCTCCACTTT
CDR3 length: 14; D gene: TRBD2; V gene: TRBV30; clone size: .; J gene: TRBJ2-3; CDR3 protein: CAWKNAGGTDTQYF; CDR3 DNA: TGTGCCTGGAAAAACGCGGGAGGCACAGATACGCAGTATTTT
CDR3 length: 16; D gene: TRBD1; V gene: TRBV6-5; clone size: .; J gene: TRBJ2-7; CDR3 protein: CASSNHNDRGPYEQYF; CDR3 DNA: TGTGCCAGCAGTAACCATAACGACAGGGGCCCCTACGAGCAGTACTTC
CDR3 length: 14; D gene: .; V gene: TRBV4-3; clone size: .; J gene: TRBJ2-2; CDR3 protein: CASSQGWGTGELFF; CDR3 DNA: TGCGCCAGCAGCCAAGGGTGGGGCACCGGGGAGCTGTTTTTT
CDR3 length: 12; D gene: .; V gene: TRBV20-1; clone size: .; J gene: TRBJ1-6; CDR3 protein: CSASMDNSPLHF; CDR3 DNA: TGCAGTGCTAGCATGGATAATTCACCCCTCCACTTT
CDR3 length: 13; D gene: .; V gene: TRBV6-2/TRBV6-3; clone size: .; J gene: TRBJ1-2; CDR3 protein: CASSYMITYGYTF; CDR3 DNA: TGTGCCAGCAGTTATATGATCACCTATGGCTACACCTTC
CDR3 length: 12; D gene: TRBD1; V gene: TRBV12-3/TRBV12-4; clone size: .; J gene: TRBJ1-1; CDR3 protein: CASRAIRGRAFF; CDR3 DNA: TGTGCCAGCAGGGCTATAAGGGGGCGAGCTTTCTTT
CDR3 length: 14; D gene: TRBD1; V gene: TRBV30; clone size: .; J gene: TRBJ1-2; CDR3 protein: CAWGGEDRGYGYTF; CDR3 DNA: TGTGCCTGGGGCGGGGAGGACAGGGGCTATGGCTACACCTTC
CDR3 length: 13; D gene: .; V gene: TRBV7-3; clone size: .; J gene: TRBJ2-5; CDR3 protein: CASSLTSTETQYF; CDR3 DNA: TGTGCCAGCAGCTTAACGAGCACCGAGACCCAGTACTTC
CDR3 length: 15; D gene: .; V gene: TRBV7-9; clone size: .; J gene: TRBJ2-1; CDR3 protein: CASSLGGQPYNEQFF; CDR3 DNA: TGTGCCAGCAGCTTAGGAGGACAACCCTACAATGAGCAGTTCTTC
CDR3 length: 13; D gene: TRBD2; V gene: TRBV29-1; clone size: .; J gene: TRBJ2-3; CDR3 protein: CSVEVGGTDTQYF; CDR3 DNA: TGCAGCGTTGAAGTCGGGGGGACAGATACGCAGTATTTT
CDR3 length: 13; D gene: TRBD2; V gene: TRBV20-1; clone size: .; J gene: TRBJ2-7; CDR3 protein: CSARETSGGALYF; CDR3 DNA: TGCAGTGCTAGAGAAACTAGCGGGGGGGCCTTGTACTTC
CDR3 length: 17; D gene: TRBD2; V gene: TRBV20-1; clone size: .; J gene: TRBJ2-7; CDR3 protein: CSARDLRTSGPPGEQYF; CDR3 DNA: TGCAGTGCTCGGGACCTCAGGACTAGCGGGCCTCCGGGCGAGCAGTACTTC
CDR3 length: 15; D gene: .; V gene: TRBV9; clone size: .; J gene: TRBJ1-6; CDR3 protein: CASSAIGTYNSPLHF; CDR3 DNA: TGTGCCAGCAGCGCGATCGGGACGTATAATTCACCCCTCCACTTT
CDR3 length: 13; D gene: .; V gene: TRBV28; clone size: .; J gene: TRBJ1-2; CDR3 protein: CASSSQGVSGYTF; CDR3 DNA: TGTGCCAGCAGCTCACAGGGTGTAAGTGGCTACACCTTC
CDR3 length: 12; D gene: .; V gene: TRBV30; clone size: .; J gene: TRBJ2-1; CDR3 protein: CAWKGGQNEQFF; CDR3 DNA: TGTGCCTGGAAGGGGGGACAAAATGAGCAGTTCTTC
CDR3 length: 13; D gene: .; V gene: TRBV19; clone size: .; J gene: TRBJ2-2; CDR3 protein: CASTEGGTGELFF; CDR3 DNA: TGTGCCAGTACGGAGGGAGGCACCGGGGAGCTGTTTTTT
CDR3 length: 11; D gene: .; V gene: TRBV6-6; clone size: .; J gene: TRBJ2-3; CDR3 protein: CASRATDTQYF; CDR3 DNA: TGTGCCAGCAGGGCTACAGATACGCAGTATTTT
CDR3 length: 15; D gene: .; V gene: TRBV19; clone size: .; J gene: TRBJ2-2; CDR3 protein: CASSPGSPLTGELFF; CDR3 DNA: TGTGCCAGTAGCCCCGGGAGCCCTCTAACCGGGGAGCTGTTTTTT
CDR3 length: 14; D gene: .; V gene: TRBV9; clone size: once; J gene: TRBJ2-1; CDR3 protein: CASSVGGQYNEQFF; CDR3 DNA: TGTGCCAGCAGCGTAGGAGGACAGTACAATGAGCAGTTCTTC
CDR3 length: 15; D gene: TRBD1; V gene: TRBV5-1; clone size: once; J gene: TRBJ2-1; CDR3 protein: CASSHGDSALNEQFF; CDR3 DNA: TGCGCCAGCAGCCACGGGGACAGTGCACTCAATGAGCAGTTCTTC
CDR3 length: 11; D gene: .; V gene: TRBV25-1; clone size: .; J gene: TRBJ2-7; CDR3 protein: CASSPYYEQYF; CDR3 DNA: TGTGCCAGCAGTCCATACTACGAGCAGTACTTC
CDR3 length: 13; D gene: .; V gene: TRBV7-9; clone size: .; J gene: TRBJ1-2; CDR3 protein: CASSLAHSDGYTF; CDR3 DNA: TGTGCCAGCAGCTTAGCGCACTCCGATGGCTACACCTTC
CDR3 length: 14; D gene: .; V gene: TRBV20-1; clone size: .; J gene: TRBJ1-5; CDR3 protein: CSATPEYSNQPQHF; CDR3 DNA: TGCAGTGCTACACCCGAGTATAGCAATCAGCCCCAGCATTTT
CDR3 length: 14; D gene: TRBD1; V gene: TRBV2; clone size: .; J gene: TRBJ2-5; CDR3 protein: CASRDRGYQETQYF; CDR3 DNA: TGTGCCAGCAGGGACAGGGGGTACCAAGAGACCCAGTACTTC